This T cell receptor (beta chain) originates from a study of T cell responses to AZD1222 COVID-19 vaccine. Study findings and constraints: Repertoire sampling happened only post peak T cell response. It was only a handful of AZD1222 recipients who were seropositive at baseline. Targeting of unmutated variant regions was reportedly seen in nearly half of spike-specific TCRs.

Only in-frame clones appear in the TCRdb table, and some are missing; sequencing was by immunoSEQ multiplex PCR. The table records about 53,000 clones, 65% to 85% of them present only once. About this clone: Its antigen is undetermined.

The clonotype comes from an adult in good health. Specimen: peripheral blood, collected on day 0 of AZD1222 vaccination.

The CDR3 DNA reads as TGTGCCAGCAGCGTAGTGGACAGCTCCTATGGCTACACCTTC. This translates into CASSVVDSSYGYTF. This rearrangement joins TRBV9 to TRBJ1-2; tentatively, D is TRBD1 (6 bases). Deletions cut 0 bases from V and 4 bases from J, with 10 bases between. CDR1 is SGDLS and CDR2 is YYNGEE in the germline V gene. This CDR3 is 14 amino acids long.